This T cell receptor beta chain derives from a study of shared clonotypes between healthy human individuals. This CDR3 spans 17 amino acids. Germline-derived CDR1 and CDR2 are MDHEN and SYDVKM. The ends lost 5 bases at V and 6 bases at J; junction bases unmatched: 15. Deep was the level used in running the assay. Clones were sequenced by immunoSEQ multiplex PCR, and TCRdb holds only the in-frame ones, with some missing. The table has fewer than 650,000 clones, about 82% seen once; the top ten hold 13%. The V and J genes are TRBV28 and TRBJ2-3; TRBD1 matches 9 bases. The sequence was obtained from a woman in her forties in good health. Some clones in this sample may be carry-over from other donors' samples. The specimen sequenced was PBMCs. CDR3 nucleotides: TGTGCCAGCAGTGCACCCAGAACAGGGGGCAAGCGGGATACGCAGTATTTT. Translating it yields CASSAPRTGGKRDTQYF.